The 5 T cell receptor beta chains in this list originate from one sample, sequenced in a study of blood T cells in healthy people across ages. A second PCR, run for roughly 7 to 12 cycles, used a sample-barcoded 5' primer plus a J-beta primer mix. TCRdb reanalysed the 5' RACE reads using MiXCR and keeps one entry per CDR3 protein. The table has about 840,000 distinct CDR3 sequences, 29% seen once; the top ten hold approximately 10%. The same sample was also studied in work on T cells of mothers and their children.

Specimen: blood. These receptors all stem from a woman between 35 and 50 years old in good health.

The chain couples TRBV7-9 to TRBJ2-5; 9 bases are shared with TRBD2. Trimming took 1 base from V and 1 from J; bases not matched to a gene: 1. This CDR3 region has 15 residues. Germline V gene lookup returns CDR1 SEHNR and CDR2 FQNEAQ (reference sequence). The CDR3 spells CASSLGTSAQETQYF. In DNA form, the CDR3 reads TGTGCCAGCAGCTTAGGGACTAGCGCCCAAGAGACCCAGTACTTC. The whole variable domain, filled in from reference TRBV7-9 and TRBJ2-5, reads DTGVSQNPRHKITKRGQNVTFRCDPISEHNRLYWYRQTLGQGPEFLTYFQNEAQLEKSRLLSDRFSAERPKGSFSTLEIQRTEQGDSAMYLCASSLGTSAQETQYFGPGTRLLVL.

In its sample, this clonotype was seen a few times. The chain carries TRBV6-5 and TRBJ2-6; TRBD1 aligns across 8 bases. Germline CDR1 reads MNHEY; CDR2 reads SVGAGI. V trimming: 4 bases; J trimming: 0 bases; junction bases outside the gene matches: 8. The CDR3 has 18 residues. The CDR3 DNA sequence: TGTGCCAGCAGTTCCCAGGGGGCTTTGAGCTCTGGGGCCAACGTCCTGACTTTC. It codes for CASSSQGALSSGANVLTF.

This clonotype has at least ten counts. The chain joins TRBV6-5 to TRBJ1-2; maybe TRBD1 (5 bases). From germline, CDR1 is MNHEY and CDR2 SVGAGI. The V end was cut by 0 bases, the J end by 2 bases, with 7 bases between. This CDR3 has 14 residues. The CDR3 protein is CASSYSRQNYGYTF. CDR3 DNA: TGTGCCAGCAGTTACTCGAGACAGAACTATGGCTACACCTTC.

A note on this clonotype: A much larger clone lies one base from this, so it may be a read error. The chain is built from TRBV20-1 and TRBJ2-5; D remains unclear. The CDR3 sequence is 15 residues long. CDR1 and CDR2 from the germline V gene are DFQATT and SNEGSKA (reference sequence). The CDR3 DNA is TGCAGTGCTAGACCGTATAGTGGGATCCAAGAGACCCGGTACTTC. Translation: CSARPYSGIQETRYF.

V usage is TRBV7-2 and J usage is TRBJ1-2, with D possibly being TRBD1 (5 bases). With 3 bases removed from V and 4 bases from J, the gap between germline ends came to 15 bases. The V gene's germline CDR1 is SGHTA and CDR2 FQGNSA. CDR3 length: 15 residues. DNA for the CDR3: TGTGCCAGCAGCTTGGGGGATAGACAGTCCTATGGCTACACCTTC. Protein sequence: CASSLGDRQSYGYTF.